The text below deals with one TCR beta chain. The sample originates from a study of blood T cell repertoires in COVID-19. Turning to the study itself: The origin of the acute and convalescent COVID-19 samples was the United States, Italy and Spain. Nucleic acid was either cDNA or gDNA, and it came from T cells, B-cell-depleted T cells, or PBMCs.

Trimming removed 5 bases at V and 4 bases at J, with 24 bases between. This CDR3 region has 17 residues. CDR1 SGHTA and CDR2 FQGNSA come from the germline V gene. In the original processing: The assay estimated nucleated cells by amplifying reference gene primers. Libraries were prepared by immunoSEQ multiplex PCR; TCRdb keeps only in-frame clonotypes and omits some of them. Clone size and the V and J calls come from that table; the DNA yielded D and trimming. The repertoire holds approximately 140,000 clones, with around nine tenths as singletons. V is TRBV7-2 and J is TRBJ2-7; D perhaps matches TRBD2 (5 bases). Sequenced: peripheral blood. This TCR was sampled from a woman aged 60-75 years with acute or convalescent COVID-19. As DNA, the CDR3 is TGTGCCAGCAGCCACCTGCTACAGCACCGAGGGCGGTACGAGCAGTACTTC. Its translation: CASSHLLQHRGRYEQYF.